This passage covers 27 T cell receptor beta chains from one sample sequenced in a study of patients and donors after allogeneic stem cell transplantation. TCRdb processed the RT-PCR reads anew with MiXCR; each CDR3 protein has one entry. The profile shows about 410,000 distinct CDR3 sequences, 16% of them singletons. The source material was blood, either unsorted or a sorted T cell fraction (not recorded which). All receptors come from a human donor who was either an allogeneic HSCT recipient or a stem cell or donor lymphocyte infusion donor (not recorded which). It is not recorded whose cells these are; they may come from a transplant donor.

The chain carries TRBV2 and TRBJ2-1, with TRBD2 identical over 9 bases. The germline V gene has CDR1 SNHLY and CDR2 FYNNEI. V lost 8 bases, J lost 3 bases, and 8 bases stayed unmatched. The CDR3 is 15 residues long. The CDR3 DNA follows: TGTGCCAGCCTAAAGCGGGAGGCTAACTACAATGAGCAGTTCTTC. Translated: CASLKREANYNEQFF.

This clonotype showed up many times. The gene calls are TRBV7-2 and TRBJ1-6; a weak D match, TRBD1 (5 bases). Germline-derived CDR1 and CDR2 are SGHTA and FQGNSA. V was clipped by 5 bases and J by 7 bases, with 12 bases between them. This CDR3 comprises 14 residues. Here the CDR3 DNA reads TGTGCCAGCAGCCTCGGGACGGCGAATTCACCCCTCCACTTT. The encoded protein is CASSLGTANSPLHF.

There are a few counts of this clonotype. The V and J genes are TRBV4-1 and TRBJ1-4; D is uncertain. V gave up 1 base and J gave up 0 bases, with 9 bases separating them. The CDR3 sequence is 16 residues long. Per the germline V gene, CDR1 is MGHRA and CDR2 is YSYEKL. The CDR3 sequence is CASSQVQRSTNEKLFF. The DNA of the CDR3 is TGCGCCAGCAGCCAAGTACAGAGATCAACTAATGAAAAACTGTTTTTT.

In DNA, the CDR3 is TGCGCCAGCAGCTGGGGACAGGGGCGAGAGACCCAGTACTTC. It specifies CASSWGQGRETQYF. J is TRBJ2-5 and V is TRBV5-1; 10 bases agree with TRBD1. Germline-derived CDR1 and CDR2 are SGHRS and YFSETQ. The CDR3 sequence is 14 residues long. J lost 4 bases, V lost 3 bases, and 3 bases had no gene match.

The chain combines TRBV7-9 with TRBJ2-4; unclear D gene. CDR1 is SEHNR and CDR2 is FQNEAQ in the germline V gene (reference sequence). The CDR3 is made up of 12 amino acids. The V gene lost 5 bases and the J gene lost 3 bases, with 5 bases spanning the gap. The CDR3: CASSGNKNIQYF. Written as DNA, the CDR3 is TGTGCCAGCAGCGGTAACAAAAACATTCAGTACTTC.

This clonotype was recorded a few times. CDR3 loop: CASSRLQTSSDTQYF. The CDR3 coding sequence is TGCGCCAGCAGCCGCCTCCAGACTAGCTCGGATACGCAGTATTTT. The rearrangement uses TRBV4-1 and TRBJ2-3; 7 positions match TRBD2. CDR1 MGHRA and CDR2 YSYEKL come from the germline V gene. The CDR3 runs to 15 residues. Losses at the gene ends were 4 bases for V and 6 bases for J; bases not matched to a gene: 10.

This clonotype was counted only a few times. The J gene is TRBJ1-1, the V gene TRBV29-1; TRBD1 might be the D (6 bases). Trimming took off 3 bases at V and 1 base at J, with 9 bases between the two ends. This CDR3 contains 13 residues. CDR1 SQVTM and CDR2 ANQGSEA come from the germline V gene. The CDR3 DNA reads TGCAGCGTTGAGGGACACCGGAACACTGAAGCTTTCTTT. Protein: CSVEGHRNTEAFF. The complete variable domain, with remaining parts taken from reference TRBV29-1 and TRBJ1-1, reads SAVISQKPSRDICQRGTSLTIQCQVDSQVTMMFWYRQQPGQSLTLIATANQGSEATYESGFVIDKFPISRPNLTFSTLTVSNMSPEDSSIYLCSVEGHRNTEAFFGQGTRLTVV.

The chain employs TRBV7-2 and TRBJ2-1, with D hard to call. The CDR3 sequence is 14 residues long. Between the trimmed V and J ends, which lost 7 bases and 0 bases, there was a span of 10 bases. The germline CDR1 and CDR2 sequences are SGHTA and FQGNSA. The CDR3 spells CASTYSGSYNEQFF. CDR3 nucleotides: TGTGCCAGCACCTATTCCGGCTCCTACAATGAGCAGTTCTTC. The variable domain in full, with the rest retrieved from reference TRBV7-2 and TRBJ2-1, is GAGVSQSPSNKVTEKGKDVELRCDPISGHTALYWYRQSLGQGLEFLIYFQGNSAPDKSGLPSDRFSAERTGGSVSTLTIQRTQQEDSAVYLCASTYSGSYNEQFFGPGTRLTVL.

CDR3 sequence: CASSQRGRREKLFF. DNA for the CDR3: TGTGCCAGCAGCCAGAGGGGGCGTAGGGAAAAACTGTTTTTT. This chain uses TRBV5-5 with TRBJ1-4; 7 bases align to TRBD1. V shed 4 bases, J shed 8 bases, and the junction held 8 bases outside the gene matches. Germline V gene lookup returns CDR1 SGHKS and CDR2 YYEKEE (reference sequence). The CDR3 contains 14 residues.

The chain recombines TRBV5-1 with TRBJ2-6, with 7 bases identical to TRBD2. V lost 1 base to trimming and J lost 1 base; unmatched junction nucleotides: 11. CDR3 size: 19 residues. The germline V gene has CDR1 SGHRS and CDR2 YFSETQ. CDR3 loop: CASSLSGWSGISGANVLTF. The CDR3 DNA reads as TGCGCCAGCAGCTTGTCCGGTTGGAGCGGGATATCTGGGGCCAACGTCCTGACTTTC. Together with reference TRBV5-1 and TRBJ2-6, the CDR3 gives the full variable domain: KAGVTQTPRYLIKTRGQQVTLSCSPISGHRSVSWYQQTPGQGLQFLFEYFSETQRNKGNFPGRFSGRQFSNSRSEMNVSTLELGDSALYLCASSLSGWSGISGANVLTFGAGSRLTVL.

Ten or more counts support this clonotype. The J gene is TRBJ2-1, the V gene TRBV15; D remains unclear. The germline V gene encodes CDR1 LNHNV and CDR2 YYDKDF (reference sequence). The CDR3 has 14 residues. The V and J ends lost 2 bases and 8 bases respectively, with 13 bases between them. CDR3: CATSRIGSRDEQFF. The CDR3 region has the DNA TGTGCCACCAGCAGAATTGGGTCCCGGGATGAGCAGTTCTTC.

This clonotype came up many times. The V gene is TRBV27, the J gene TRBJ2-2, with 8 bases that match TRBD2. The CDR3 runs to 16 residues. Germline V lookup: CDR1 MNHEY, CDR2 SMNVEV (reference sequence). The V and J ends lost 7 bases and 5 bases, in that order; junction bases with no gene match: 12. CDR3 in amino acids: CASTTPLAGRTGELFF. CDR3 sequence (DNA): TGTGCCAGCACCACACCATTAGCGGGAAGGACCGGGGAGCTGTTTTTT.

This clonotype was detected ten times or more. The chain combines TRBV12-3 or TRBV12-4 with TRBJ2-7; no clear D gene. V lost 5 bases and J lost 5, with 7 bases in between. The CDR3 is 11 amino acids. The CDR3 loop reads CASSEYNEQYF. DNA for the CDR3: TGTGCCAGCAGTGAGTACAACGAGCAGTACTTC.

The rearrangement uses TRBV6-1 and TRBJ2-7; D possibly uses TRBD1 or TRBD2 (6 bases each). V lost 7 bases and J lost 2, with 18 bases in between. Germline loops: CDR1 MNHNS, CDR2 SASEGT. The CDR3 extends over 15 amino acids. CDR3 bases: TGTGCCAGCACCTCACGGTGGGGGGCACCCTACGAGCAGTACTTC. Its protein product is CASTSRWGAPYEQYF.

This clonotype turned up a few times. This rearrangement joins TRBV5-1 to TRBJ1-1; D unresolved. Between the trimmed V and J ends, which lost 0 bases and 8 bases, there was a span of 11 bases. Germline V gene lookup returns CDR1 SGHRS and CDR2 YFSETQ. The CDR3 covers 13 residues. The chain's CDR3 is CASSLGAGSEAFF. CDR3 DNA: TGCGCCAGCAGCTTGGGTGCGGGTTCGGAAGCTTTCTTT.

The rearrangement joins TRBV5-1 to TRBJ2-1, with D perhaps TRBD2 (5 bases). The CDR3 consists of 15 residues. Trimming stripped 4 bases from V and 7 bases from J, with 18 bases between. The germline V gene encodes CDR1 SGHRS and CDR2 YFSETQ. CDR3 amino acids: CASSLDYRGWNEQFF. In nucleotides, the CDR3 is TGCGCCAGCAGCCTTGATTATCGGGGTTGGAATGAGCAGTTCTTC.

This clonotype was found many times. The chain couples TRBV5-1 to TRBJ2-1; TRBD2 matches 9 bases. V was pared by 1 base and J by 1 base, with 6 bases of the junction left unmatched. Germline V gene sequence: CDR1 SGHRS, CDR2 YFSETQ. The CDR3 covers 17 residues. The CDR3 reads CASSLISGGSSYNEQFF. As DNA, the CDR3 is TGCGCCAGCAGCTTGATAAGCGGGGGGTCATCCTACAATGAGCAGTTCTTC. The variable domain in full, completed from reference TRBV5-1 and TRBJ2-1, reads KAGVTQTPRYLIKTRGQQVTLSCSPISGHRSVSWYQQTPGQGLQFLFEYFSETQRNKGNFPGRFSGRQFSNSRSEMNVSTLELGDSALYLCASSLISGGSSYNEQFFGPGTRLTVL.

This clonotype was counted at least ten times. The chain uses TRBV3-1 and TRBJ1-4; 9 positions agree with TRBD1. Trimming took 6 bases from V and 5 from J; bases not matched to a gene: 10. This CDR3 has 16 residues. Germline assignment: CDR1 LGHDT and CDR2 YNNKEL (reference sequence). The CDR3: CASSGQGTLLNEKLFF. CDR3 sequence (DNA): TGTGCCAGCAGTGGACAGGGGACCCTATTAAATGAAAAACTGTTTTTT. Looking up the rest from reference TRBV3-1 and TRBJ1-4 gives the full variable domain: DTAVSQTPKYLVTQMGNDKSIKCEQNLGHDTMYWYKQDSKKFLKIMFSYNNKELIINETVPNRFSPKSPDKAHLNLHINSLELGDSAVYFCASSGQGTLLNEKLFFGSGTQLSVL.

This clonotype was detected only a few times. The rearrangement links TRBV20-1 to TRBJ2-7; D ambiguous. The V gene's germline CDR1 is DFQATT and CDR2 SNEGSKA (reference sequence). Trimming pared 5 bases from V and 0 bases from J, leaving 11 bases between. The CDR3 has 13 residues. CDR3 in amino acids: CSARSPTSYEQYF. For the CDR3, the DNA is TGCAGTGCTCGCTCCCCTACCTCCTACGAGCAGTACTTC.

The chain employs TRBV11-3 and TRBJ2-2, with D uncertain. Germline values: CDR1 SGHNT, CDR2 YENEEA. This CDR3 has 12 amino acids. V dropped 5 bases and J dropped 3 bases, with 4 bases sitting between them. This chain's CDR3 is CASSADTGELFF. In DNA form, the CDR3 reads TGTGCCAGCAGCGCAGACACCGGGGAGCTGTTTTTT.

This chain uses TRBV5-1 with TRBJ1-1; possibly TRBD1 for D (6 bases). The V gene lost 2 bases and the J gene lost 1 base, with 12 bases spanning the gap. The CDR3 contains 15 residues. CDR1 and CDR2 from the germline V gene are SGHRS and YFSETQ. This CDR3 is CASSFSLRGNTEAFF. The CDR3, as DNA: TGCGCCAGCAGCTTTAGCCTCAGGGGGAACACTGAAGCTTTCTTT.

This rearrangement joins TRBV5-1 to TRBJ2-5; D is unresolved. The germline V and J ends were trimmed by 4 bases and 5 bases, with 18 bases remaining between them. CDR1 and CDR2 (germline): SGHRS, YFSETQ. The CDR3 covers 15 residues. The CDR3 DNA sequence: TGCGCCAGCAGCCCCGGGTGGGGTCTGGGGGAGACCCAGTACTTC. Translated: CASSPGWGLGETQYF.

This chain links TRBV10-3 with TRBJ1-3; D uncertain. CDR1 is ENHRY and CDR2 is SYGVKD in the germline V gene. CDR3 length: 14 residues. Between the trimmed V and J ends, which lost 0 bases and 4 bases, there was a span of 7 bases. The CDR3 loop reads CAISESVGGNTIYF. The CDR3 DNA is TGTGCCATCAGTGAGTCCGTGGGAGGAAACACCATATATTTT.

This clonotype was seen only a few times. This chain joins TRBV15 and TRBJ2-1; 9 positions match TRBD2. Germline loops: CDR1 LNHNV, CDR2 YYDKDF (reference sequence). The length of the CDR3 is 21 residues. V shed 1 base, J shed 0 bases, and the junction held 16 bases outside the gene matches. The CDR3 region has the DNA TGTGCCACCAGCAGAGCTCTTAGCGGGAGCAAAATCCTCAGCTCCTACAATGAGCAGTTCTTC. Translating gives CATSRALSGSKILSSYNEQFF.

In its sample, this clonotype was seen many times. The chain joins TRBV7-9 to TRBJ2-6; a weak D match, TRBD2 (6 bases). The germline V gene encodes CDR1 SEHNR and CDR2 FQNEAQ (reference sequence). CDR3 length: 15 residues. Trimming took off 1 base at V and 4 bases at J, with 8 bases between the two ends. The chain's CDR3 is CASSLGGTGANVLTF. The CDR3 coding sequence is TGTGCCAGCAGCTTAGGCGGGACCGGGGCCAACGTCCTGACTTTC.

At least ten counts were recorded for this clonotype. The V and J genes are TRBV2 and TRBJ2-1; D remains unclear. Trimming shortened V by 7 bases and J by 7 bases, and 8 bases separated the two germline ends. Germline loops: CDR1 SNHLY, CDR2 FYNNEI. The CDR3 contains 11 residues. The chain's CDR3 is CASTNSNEQFF. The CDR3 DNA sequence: TGTGCCAGCACAAATTCGAATGAGCAGTTCTTC.

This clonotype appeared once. CDR3 residues: CASSMNSGNTGELFF. The CDR3 DNA follows: TGTGCCAGCAGCATGAACTCAGGGAACACCGGGGAGCTGTTTTTT. This chain uses TRBV7-9 with TRBJ2-2; no definite D call. CDR3 length: 15 amino acids. With 5 bases removed from V and 1 base from J, the gap between germline ends came to 11 bases. Looked up from germline, CDR1 is SEHNR and CDR2 is FQNEAQ (reference sequence).